Following are 21 T cell receptor beta chains from one sample sequenced in a study of siplizumab effects on memory and regulatory T cells. Profiled with immunoSEQ multiplex PCR; TCRdb holds only in-frame clones, not every one. The data contain about 69,000 clones, over 75% of them singletons. The sequenced material came from Tregs sorted from blood. These receptors all stem from a human donor in good health.

The V gene is TRBV7-2, the J gene TRBJ1-1, with D hard to call. CDR1 and CDR2 (germline): SGHTA, FQGNSA. The CDR3 is made up of 13 amino acids. The ends were cut back, 0 bases at V and 2 bases at J, with 4 bases in the middle. The DNA for the CDR3 is TGTGCCAGCAGCTTAGCGCACAACACTGAAGCTTTCTTT. Translated, it gives CASSLAHNTEAFF. Looking up the rest from reference TRBV7-2 and TRBJ1-1 gives the full variable domain: GAGVSQSPSNKVTEKGKDVELRCDPISGHTALYWYRQSLGQGLEFLIYFQGNSAPDKSGLPSDRFSAERTGGSVSTLTIQRTQQEDSAVYLCASSLAHNTEAFFGQGTRLTVV.

The chain recombines TRBV29-1 with TRBJ2-7, with D hard to call. The V end lost 4 bases, the J end lost 2 bases, and 12 bases lay between the germline ends. The CDR3 sequence is 13 residues long. CDR1 and CDR2 (germline): SQVTM, ANQGSEA. The CDR3 DNA sequence: TGCAGCGTTGTTGGTTACCGGGCCTACGAGCAGTACTTC. Translated: CSVVGYRAYEQYF.

This chain connects TRBV10-2 to TRBJ2-5; D is perhaps TRBD2 (5 bases). The closer fit of TRBJ2-7 to the DNA end suggests the J call may be wrong. The CDR3 totals 13 residues. Germline CDR1 and CDR2: WSHSY and SAAADI. The CDR3 DNA is TGCGCCAGCAGACGGAGGTCTTCCTACGAGCAGTACTTC. Its protein is CASRRRSSYEQYF.

This clone was counted between two and nine times. V and J are TRBV9 and TRBJ1-1; D call uncertain. Trimming removed 1 base from V and 11 bases from J, with 6 bases in between. The CDR3 loop spans 10 amino acids. Germline V lookup: CDR1 SGDLS, CDR2 YYNGEE. The CDR3 region is CASSVLMAFF. Here the CDR3 DNA reads TGTGCCAGCAGCGTATTGATGGCTTTCTTT.

The V and J genes are TRBV18 and TRBJ2-7; no firm D call. The CDR3 is 13 amino acids. Germline CDR1 KGHSH, CDR2 LQKENI. Trimming removed 2 bases from V and 1 base from J, with 6 bases in between. CDR3 sequence reads: CASSPAGSYEQYF. In DNA form, the CDR3 reads TGTGCCAGCTCACCAGCAGGTTCCTACGAGCAGTACTTC.

This chain uses TRBV5-1 with TRBJ2-3; no clear D gene. V was pared by 4 bases and J by 0 bases, with 3 bases between. Per the germline V gene, CDR1 is SGHRS and CDR2 is YFSETQ. This CDR3 is built from 12 residues. DNA for the CDR3: TGCGCCAGCAGCGTTAGCACAGATACGCAGTATTTT. Translating it yields CASSVSTDTQYF.

V is TRBV7-8 and J is TRBJ2-1; 7 nucleotides agree with TRBD1. The ends lost 1 base at V and 4 bases at J; junction bases unmatched: 1. The CDR3 runs to 14 residues. Germline-derived CDR1 and CDR2 are SGHVS and FQNEAQ. CDR3 amino acids: CASSLGGQYNEQFF. CDR3 coding DNA: TGTGCCAGCAGCTTAGGGGGACAGTACAATGAGCAGTTCTTC. The whole variable domain, remainder taken from reference TRBV7-8 and TRBJ2-1, is GAGVSQSPRYKVAKRGQDVALRCDPISGHVSLFWYQQALGQGPEFLTYFQNEAQLDKSGLPSDRFFAERPEGSVSTLKIQRTQQEDSAVYLCASSLGGQYNEQFFGPGTRLTVL.

The chain employs TRBV25-1 and TRBJ2-5; D is possibly TRBD1 or TRBD2 (7 bases each). Trimming removed 3 bases at V and 7 bases at J, with 12 bases between. The CDR3 sequence is 13 residues long. CDR1 is MGHDK and CDR2 is SYGVNS in the germline V gene. CDR3 amino acids: CASSDAGGVTQYF. Here the CDR3 DNA reads TGTGCCAGCAGTGACGCAGGGGGGGTGACCCAGTACTTC.

This chain's CDR3 is CASGPDRVRETQYF. The CDR3, as DNA: TGTGCTAGTGGTCCTGACAGGGTTCGAGAGACCCAGTACTTC. The chain recombines TRBV12-5 with TRBJ2-5, with 7 nucleotides matching TRBD1. V lost 5 bases to trimming and J lost 4 bases; unmatched junction nucleotides: 7. Looked up from germline, CDR1 is LGHNT and CDR2 is FRNRAP. CDR3 length: 14 amino acids.

V and J are TRBV5-1 and TRBJ1-1; D perhaps matches TRBD1 (5 bases). This CDR3 spans 17 amino acids. Trimming pared 0 bases from V and 2 bases from J, leaving 17 bases between. CDR1 SGHRS and CDR2 YFSETQ come from the germline V gene. The CDR3 bases are TGCGCCAGCAGCTTGGGGTCAGGGTCATGGGTTAACACTGAAGCTTTCTTT. Its protein is CASSLGSGSWVNTEAFF.

For the CDR3, the DNA is TGTGCCAGCAGCGTAGGCGCCGGGGGACCCGCCTACAATGAGCAGTTCTTC. This translates into CASSVGAGGPAYNEQFF. The chain links TRBV9 to TRBJ2-1; D is perhaps TRBD2 (6 bases). Germline V CDR1 and CDR2: SGDLS, YYNGEE. Trimming stripped 0 bases from V and 2 bases from J, with 15 bases between. The CDR3 contains 17 residues.

The V call is TRBV5-6, the J call TRBJ2-7, with D possibly TRBD1 on 5 matching bases. Germline CDR1 is SGHDT and CDR2 is YYEEEE. CDR3 size: 15 residues. The germline V and J ends were trimmed by 2 bases and 0 bases, with 12 bases remaining between them. The chain's CDR3 is CASSFTGRLSYEQYF. The DNA for the CDR3 is TGTGCCAGCAGCTTCACAGGACGTCTCTCCTACGAGCAGTACTTC.

This clone was detected a few times. The V and J genes are TRBV29-1 and TRBJ1-5; 7 positions agree with TRBD1. The length of the CDR3 is 13 residues. The V and J ends lost 5 bases and 3 bases, in that order; junction bases with no gene match: 4. CDR1 SQVTM and CDR2 ANQGSEA come from the germline V gene. The DNA for the CDR3 is TGCAGCGTTCGAAGGGGGCCCAATCAGCCCCAGCATTTT. Translated: CSVRRGPNQPQHF.

The gene calls are TRBV25-1 and TRBJ2-5, with 7 bases fitting TRBD1. Germline V gene sequence: CDR1 MGHDK, CDR2 SYGVNS. The CDR3 is 15 residues long. V shed 3 bases, J shed 2 bases, and the junction held 6 bases outside the gene matches. The CDR3 DNA sequence: TGTGCCAGCAGTGATAGGGACAGCATACAAGAGACCCAGTACTTC. It codes for CASSDRDSIQETQYF.

As DNA, the CDR3 is TGTGCCAGCAGCTCCACCGAGACTAACTATGGCTACACCTTC. Translating gives CASSSTETNYGYTF. The chain employs TRBV7-9 and TRBJ1-2; D gene ambiguous. Trimming left V 4 bases short and J 0 bases short, with 9 bases between. The CDR3 consists of 14 residues. The germline gives CDR1 SEHNR, CDR2 FQNEAQ (reference sequence).

This clone was counted a single time. This chain's CDR3 is CASSFRGEAFF. The DNA for the CDR3 is TGTGCCAGTAGTTTCAGAGGTGAAGCTTTCTTT. The chain joins TRBV19 to TRBJ1-1; D not resolved. CDR1 LNHDA and CDR2 SQIVND come from the germline V gene (reference sequence). The CDR3 covers 11 residues. The V gene lost 5 bases and the J gene lost 7 bases, with 8 bases spanning the gap. The variable domain in full, completed from reference TRBV19 and TRBJ1-1, reads DGGITQSPKYLFRKEGQNVTLSCEQNLNHDAMYWYRQDPGQGLRLIYYSQIVNDFQKGDIAEGYSVSREKKESFPLTVTSAQKNPTAFYLCASSFRGEAFFGQGTRLTVV.

V is TRBV5-5 and J is TRBJ2-7, with TRBD2 identical over 8 bases. From germline, CDR1 is SGHKS and CDR2 YYEKEE (reference sequence). The CDR3 contains 14 residues. V was pared by 4 bases and J by 0 bases, with 3 bases of the junction left unmatched. In DNA, the CDR3 is TGTGCCAGCAGCCTTAGCGGGAACTCCTACGAGCAGTACTTC. As protein: CASSLSGNSYEQYF.

The rearrangement links TRBV27 to TRBJ2-3; TRBD1 is a possible D gene (6 bases). V was pared by 7 bases and J by 2 bases, with 16 bases between. The CDR3 runs 15 residues. Germline CDR1 reads MNHEY; CDR2 reads SMNVEV (reference sequence). Written as DNA, the CDR3 is TGTGCCAGCACCCTAGCCGGGACACCCACAGATACGCAGTATTTT. It yields the protein CASTLAGTPTDTQYF.

The chain joins TRBV30 to TRBJ1-1; D gene ambiguous. V lost 4 bases and J lost 3, with 15 bases in between. CDR1 GTSNPN and CDR2 SVGIG come from the germline V gene (reference sequence). This CDR3 contains 14 residues. CDR3 nucleotides: TGTGCCTGGACACCGGGCCCCGTGGACACTGAAGCTTTCTTT. This translates into CAWTPGPVDTEAFF.

V gene TRBV5-4 combines with J gene TRBJ1-2, with a weak D call TRBD1 (5 bases). The V gene lost 5 bases and the J gene lost 8 bases, with 16 bases spanning the gap. CDR3 length equals 13 residues. The germline gives CDR1 SGHNT, CDR2 YYREEE (reference sequence). In DNA, the CDR3 is TGTGCCAGCAGAATGGGGGGGTTTAAAGGCTACACCTTC. This translates into CASRMGGFKGYTF.

This clone has just a few counts. The chain joins TRBV6-1 to TRBJ2-1; weak D call: TRBD2 (6 bases). The CDR3 runs 14 residues. Germline V CDR1 and CDR2: MNHNS, SASEGT. Between the trimmed V and J ends, which lost 6 bases and 8 bases, there was a span of 17 bases. The CDR3 coding sequence is TGTGCCAGCAGGGTCCGGCGGGATCACTATGAGCAGTTCTTC. Protein: CASRVRRDHYEQFF.